In its sample, the clone carrying this T cell receptor beta chain was seen many times. MiXCR was run by TCRdb on the RACE reads, yielding one entry per CDR3 protein. The top ten clones hold about 8.2% of a sample with a few hundred thousand distinct CDR3 sequences, around 5% of them seen once. This specimen belongs to a study of human T cells and chemical hapten exposure. Time point here: pre-sensitization, week 0. Treatment specified: therapeutic diphenylcyclopropenone sensitization with weekly scalp DPC. Extraction of total RNA was performed on unfractionated whole blood. This CDR3 spans 16 amino acids. Trimming shortened V by 2 bases and J by 2 bases, and 10 bases separated the two germline ends. The germline CDR1 and CDR2 sequences are SGHTA and FQGNSA.

This chain joins TRBV7-2 and TRBJ2-6; D gene ambiguous. This clonotype was sampled from a woman under 30 with alopecia areata. Some clones in this sample may be carry-over from other donors' samples. The specimen comprised whole blood, sampled in connection with sensitization to the hapten diphenylcyclopropenone (DPC). The CDR3 region has the DNA TGTGCCAGCAGCTTATCCTCGAATACTGGGGCCAACGTCCTGACTTTC. Residues: CASSLSSNTGANVLTF.